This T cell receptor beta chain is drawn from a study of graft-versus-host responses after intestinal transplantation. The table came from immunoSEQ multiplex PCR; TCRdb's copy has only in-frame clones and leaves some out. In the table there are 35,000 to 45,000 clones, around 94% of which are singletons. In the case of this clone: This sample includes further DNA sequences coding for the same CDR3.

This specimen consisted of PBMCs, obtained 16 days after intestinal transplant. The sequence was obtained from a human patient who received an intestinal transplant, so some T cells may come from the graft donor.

CDR3 sequence reads: CASSLGVGFSGNTIYF. DNA of the CDR3: TGTGCCAGCAGTCTGGGCGTCGGTTTCTCTGGAAACACCATATATTTT. The chain couples TRBV28 to TRBJ1-3; D not resolved. Trimming took 5 bases from V and 0 from J, leaving 14 bases between them. Germline V gene data show CDR1 as MDHEN and CDR2 as SYDVKM. This CDR3 contains 16 residues.